The rows below give T cell receptor beta chains drawn from one sample of a study of blood T cell repertoires in COVID-19. Using immunoSEQ multiplex PCR, the repertoire was profiled, and TCRdb retains in-frame clones only, with some absent. The profile shows 300,000 to 400,000 clones, approximately 92% of them singletons. Sequenced sample: PBMCs or T cells enriched from blood (not recorded which). These receptors all come from a man aged 18 to 30 who had recovered from COVID-19. CDR3s include the opening cysteine and the closing phenylalanine or tryptophan. A D gene is named only where the DNA matches it firmly. Part of the rows lack a size; the others show once, few, many or a class for expanded clones.

TRBV19	TRBD1	TRBJ2-7	NA	CANPLRDRGRYEQYF	TGTGCCAATCCGCTCCGGGACAGGGGGCGATACGAGCAGTACTTC
TRBV29-1	NA	TRBJ1-3	NA	CSVSKPSRSGNTIYF	TGCAGCGTCTCGAAGCCGTCGCGCTCTGGAAACACCATATATTTT
TRBV4-1	TRBD1	TRBJ1-6	NA	CASSQAGQGNSPLHF	TGCGCCAGCAGCCAAGCGGGACAGGGAAATTCACCCCTCCACTTT
TRBV5-1	TRBD1	TRBJ1-1	NA	CASSLAGTGVGTEAFF	TGCGCCAGCAGCTTGGCCGGGACAGGGGTCGGAACTGAAGCTTTCTTT
TRBV11-2	NA	TRBJ2-3	NA	CASSLPKGGITDTQYF	TGTGCCAGCAGCTTACCGAAGGGGGGGATCACAGATACGCAGTATTTT
TRBV10-2	NA	TRBJ2-7	NA	CASTGNEQYF	TGCGCCAGCACAGGGAACGAGCAGTACTTC
TRBV5-1	NA	TRBJ2-1	NA	CASSLLATSSYNEQFF	TGCGCCAGCAGCTTGTTAGCCACCAGCTCCTACAATGAGCAGTTCTTC
TRBV10-3	TRBD1	TRBJ1-1	NA	CAISEDRGNTEAFF	TGTGCCATCAGTGAGGACAGGGGGAACACTGAAGCTTTCTTT
TRBV28	TRBD1	TRBJ1-1	NA	CASISGTGGQAFF	TGTGCCAGCATTAGCGGGACAGGGGGGCAGGCTTTCTTT
TRBV19	TRBD2	TRBJ2-2	NA	CASLAGLASTGELFF	TGTGCCAGTCTTGCGGGACTAGCGAGCACCGGGGAGCTGTTTTTT
TRBV19	NA	TRBJ2-1	NA	CASRNQGFNEQFF	TGTGCCAGCCGAAACCAGGGGTTCAATGAGCAGTTCTTC
TRBV19	TRBD2	TRBJ2-1	NA	CASISSGEPYNEQFF	TGTGCCAGTATCTCTAGCGGAGAACCCTACAATGAGCAGTTCTTC
TRBV18	TRBD2	TRBJ2-7	NA	CASSPPSGGPNEQYF	TGTGCCAGCTCACCCCCTAGCGGGGGGCCCAACGAGCAGTACTTC
TRBV27	NA	TRBJ1-1	NA	CASSSPIRGIKAFF	TGTGCCAGCAGTTCTCCGATTAGGGGAATCAAAGCTTTCTTT
TRBV28	TRBD1	TRBJ1-4	NA	CASSPGQGVQKLFF	TGTGCCAGCAGTCCGGGACAGGGAGTTCAAAAACTGTTTTTT
TRBV6-5	NA	TRBJ1-1	NA	CASSYVSSGGEAFF	TGTGCCAGCAGTTATGTTTCCTCGGGGGGTGAAGCTTTCTTT
TRBV2	NA	TRBJ1-3	once	CASSSDILISGNTIYF	TGTGCCAGCAGTTCAGACATCCTGATCTCTGGAAACACCATATATTTT
TRBV7-2	NA	TRBJ1-5	NA	CASSLADGQFSNQPQHF	TGTGCCAGCAGCTTAGCGGATGGGCAGTTTAGCAATCAGCCCCAGCATTTT
TRBV5-1	NA	TRBJ2-3	NA	CASSLGALTDTQYF	TGCGCCAGCAGCTTGGGGGCACTCACAGATACGCAGTATTTT
TRBV27	NA	TRBJ2-3	NA	CASSLLLTTDTQYF	TGTGCCAGCAGTTTACTTCTAACCACAGATACGCAGTATTTT
TRBV24-1	NA	TRBJ2-3	NA	CATSDLPAHAGLPDTQYF	TGTGCCACCAGTGATTTGCCTGCCCACGCAGGCTTGCCAGATACGCAGTATTTT
TRBV3-1/TRBV3-2	TRBD1	TRBJ1-2	NA	CASKGTGGAHGYTF	TGTGCCAGCAAAGGGACAGGGGGTGCCCATGGCTACACCTTC
TRBV11-2	TRBD2	TRBJ2-1	NA	CASSSRLATTYNEQFF	TGTGCCAGCAGCTCCCGACTAGCAACTACCTACAATGAGCAGTTCTTC
TRBV28	NA	TRBJ1-5	NA	CASSLLSGDNQPQHF	TGTGCCAGCAGTTTATTATCAGGGGACAATCAGCCCCAGCATTTT
TRBV7-3	NA	TRBJ2-3	NA	CASSSDTPPDTQYF	TGTGCCAGCAGCTCCGACACCCCCCCAGATACGCAGTATTTT
TRBV4-3	NA	TRBJ2-7	NA	CASSQGSDSSYEQYF	TGCGCCAGCAGCCAAGGGTCGGACAGTTCCTACGAGCAGTACTTC
TRBV5-6	TRBD2	TRBJ2-2	NA	CASSSRLAGGGELFF	TGTGCCAGCAGCTCTCGACTAGCGGGAGGGGGGGAGCTGTTTTTT
TRBV6-5	NA	TRBJ1-1	NA	CASSYSGQALVAFF	TGTGCCAGCAGTTACTCGGGGCAGGCTTTGGTAGCTTTCTTT
TRBV20-1	TRBD2	TRBJ2-7	NA	CSASGSGSPYEQYF	TGCAGTGCTAGTGGTAGCGGGAGCCCCTACGAGCAGTACTTC
TRBV5-1	TRBD1	TRBJ2-7	few	CASSSGQGAYEQYF	TGCGCCAGCAGCTCGGGACAGGGAGCCTACGAGCAGTACTTC
TRBV7-3	NA	TRBJ2-7	NA	CASSATGTSYEQYF	TGTGCCAGCAGCGCTACAGGGACCTCCTACGAGCAGTACTTC
TRBV7-2	TRBD1	TRBJ2-7	NA	CASSSRDRAAYEQYF	TGTGCCAGCAGCTCGCGGGACAGGGCCGCCTACGAGCAGTACTTC
TRBV7-9	TRBD1	TRBJ2-6	NA	CASSSNRGLASGANVLTF	TGTGCCAGCAGCTCGAACAGGGGGCTTGCCTCTGGGGCCAACGTCCTGACTTTC
TRBV5-1	TRBD1	TRBJ2-6	NA	CASSSRNQPGQLPSGANVLTF	TGCGCCAGCAGCTCCCGGAACCAACCGGGACAGTTACCTTCTGGGGCCAACGTCCTGACTTTC